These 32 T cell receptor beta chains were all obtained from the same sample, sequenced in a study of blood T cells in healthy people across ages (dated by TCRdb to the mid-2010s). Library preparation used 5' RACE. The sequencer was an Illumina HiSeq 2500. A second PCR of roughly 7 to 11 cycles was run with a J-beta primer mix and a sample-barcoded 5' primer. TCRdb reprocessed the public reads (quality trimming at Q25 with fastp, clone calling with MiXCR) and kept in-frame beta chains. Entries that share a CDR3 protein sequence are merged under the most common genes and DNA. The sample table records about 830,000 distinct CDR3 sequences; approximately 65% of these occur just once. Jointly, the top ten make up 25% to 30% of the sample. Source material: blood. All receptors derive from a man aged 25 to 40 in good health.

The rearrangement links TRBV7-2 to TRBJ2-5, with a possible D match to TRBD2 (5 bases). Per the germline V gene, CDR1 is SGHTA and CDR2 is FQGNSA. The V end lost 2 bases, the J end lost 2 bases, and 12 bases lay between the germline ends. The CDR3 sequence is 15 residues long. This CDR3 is CASSLSLASQETQYF. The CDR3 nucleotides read TGTGCCAGCAGCTTAAGCCTAGCAAGTCAAGAGACCCAGTACTTC.

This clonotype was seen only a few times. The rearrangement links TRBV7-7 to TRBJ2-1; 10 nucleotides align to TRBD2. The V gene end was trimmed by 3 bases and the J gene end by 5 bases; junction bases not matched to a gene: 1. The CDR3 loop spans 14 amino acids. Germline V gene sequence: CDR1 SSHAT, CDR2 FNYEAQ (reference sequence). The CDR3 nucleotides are TGTGCCAGCAGCTTCCTAGCGGGGGACAATGAGCAGTTCTTC. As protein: CASSFLAGDNEQFF.

CDR3 DNA sequence: TGCAGCGTTGCTCACCACAAAGAGACCCAGTACTTC. Protein product: CSVAHHKETQYF. The chain is built from TRBV29-1 and TRBJ2-5; D not resolved. The length of the CDR3 is 12 residues. Trimming took off 4 bases at V and 3 bases at J, with 9 bases between the two ends. CDR1 and CDR2 (germline): SQVTM, ANQGSEA.

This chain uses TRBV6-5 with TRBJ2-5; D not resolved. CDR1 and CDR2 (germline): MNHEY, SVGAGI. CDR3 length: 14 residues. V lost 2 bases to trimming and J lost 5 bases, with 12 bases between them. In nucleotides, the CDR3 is TGTGCCAGCAGTTACCTCTTGGGTGGGGAGACCCAGTACTTC. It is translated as CASSYLLGGETQYF.

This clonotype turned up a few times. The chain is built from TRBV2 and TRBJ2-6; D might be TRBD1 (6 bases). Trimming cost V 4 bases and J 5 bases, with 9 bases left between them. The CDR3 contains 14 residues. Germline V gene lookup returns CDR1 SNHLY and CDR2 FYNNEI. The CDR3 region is CASSVTGWANVLTF. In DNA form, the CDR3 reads TGTGCCAGCAGTGTGACAGGTTGGGCCAACGTCCTGACTTTC. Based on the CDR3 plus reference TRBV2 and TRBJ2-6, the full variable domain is EPEVTQTPSHQVTQMGQEVILRCVPISNHLYFYWYRQILGQKVEFLVSFYNNEISEKSEIFDDQFSVERPDGSNFTLKIRSTKLEDSAMYFCASSVTGWANVLTFGAGSRLTVL.

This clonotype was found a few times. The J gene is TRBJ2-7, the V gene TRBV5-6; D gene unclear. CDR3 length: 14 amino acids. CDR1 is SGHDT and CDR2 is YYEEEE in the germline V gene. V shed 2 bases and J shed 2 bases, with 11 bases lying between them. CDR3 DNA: TGTGCCAGCAGCTTTCTACCTCAGGCCTACGAGCAGTACTTC. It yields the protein CASSFLPQAYEQYF.

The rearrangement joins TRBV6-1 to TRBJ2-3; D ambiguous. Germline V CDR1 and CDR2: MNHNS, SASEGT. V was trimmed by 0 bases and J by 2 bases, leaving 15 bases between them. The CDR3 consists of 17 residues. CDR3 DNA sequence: TGTGCCAGCAGTGAAGCGGAAGCAGGCCTCCTCACAGATACGCAGTATTTT. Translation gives CASSEAEAGLLTDTQYF.

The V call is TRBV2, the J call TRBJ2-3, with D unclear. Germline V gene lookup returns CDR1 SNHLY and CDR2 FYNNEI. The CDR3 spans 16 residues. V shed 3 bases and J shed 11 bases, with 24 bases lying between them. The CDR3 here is CASSDKDRSVSGVQYF. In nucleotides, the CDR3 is TGTGCCAGCAGTGATAAAGACCGTTCCGTCTCTGGAGTGCAGTATTTT.

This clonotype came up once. The CDR3 nucleotides read TGTGCCAGCAGCGTCCAAGGACAGGGCGTAGAGACCCAGTACTTC. Translating gives CASSVQGQGVETQYF. The chain has TRBV9 and TRBJ2-5, with TRBD1 matching 8 bases. Trimming removed 2 bases from V and 4 bases from J; junction bases left unmatched: 7. The CDR3 is made up of 15 amino acids. Per the germline V gene, CDR1 is SGDLS and CDR2 is YYNGEE.

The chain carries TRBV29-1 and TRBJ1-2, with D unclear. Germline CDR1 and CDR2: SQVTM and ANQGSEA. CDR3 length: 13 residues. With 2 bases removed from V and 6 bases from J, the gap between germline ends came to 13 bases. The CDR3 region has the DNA TGCAGCGTTGAACCGGGAACAGCAGATGGCTACACCTTC. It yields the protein CSVEPGTADGYTF.

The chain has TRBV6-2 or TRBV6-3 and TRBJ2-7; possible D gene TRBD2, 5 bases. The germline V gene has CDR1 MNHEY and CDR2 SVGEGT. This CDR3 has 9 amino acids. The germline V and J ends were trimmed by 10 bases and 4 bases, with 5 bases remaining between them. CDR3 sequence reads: CATGYEQYF. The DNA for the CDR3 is TGTGCCACGGGATACGAGCAGTACTTC.

In DNA, the CDR3 is TGTGCCAGCAGCGGCTGGACAGGGGAGAGGGAGACCCAGTACTTC. Encoded protein: CASSGWTGERETQYF. The rearrangement joins TRBV9 to TRBJ2-5; 9 bases map to TRBD1. The trim removed 3 bases at V and 5 bases at J, leaving 8 bases unmatched. Per the germline V gene, CDR1 is SGDLS and CDR2 is YYNGEE. The CDR3 runs 15 residues.

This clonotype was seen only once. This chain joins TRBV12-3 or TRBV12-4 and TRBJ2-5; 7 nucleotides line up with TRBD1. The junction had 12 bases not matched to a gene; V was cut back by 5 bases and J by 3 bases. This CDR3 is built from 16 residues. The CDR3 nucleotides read TGTGCCAGCAGTCAGAGACAGGGAGCGAATGAAGAGACCCAGTACTTC. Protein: CASSQRQGANEETQYF.

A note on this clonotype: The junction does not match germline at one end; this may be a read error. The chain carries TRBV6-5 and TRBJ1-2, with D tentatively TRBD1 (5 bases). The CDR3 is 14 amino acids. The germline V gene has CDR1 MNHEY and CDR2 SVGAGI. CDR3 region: CAGSPGPLSYGYTF. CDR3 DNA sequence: TGTGCCGGCAGCCCGGGACCCCTCAGCTATGGCTACACCTTC.

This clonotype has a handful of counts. CDR3 in amino acids: CASSLSGGFWYGYTF. CDR3 in DNA: TGTGCCAGCAGTTTATCAGGGGGATTTTGGTATGGCTACACCTTC. J is TRBJ1-2 and V is TRBV27, with a possible D match to TRBD1 (6 bases). V lost 0 bases and J lost 5, with 13 bases in between. CDR1 is MNHEY, CDR2 SMNVEV, per germline (reference sequence). The CDR3 loop spans 15 amino acids.

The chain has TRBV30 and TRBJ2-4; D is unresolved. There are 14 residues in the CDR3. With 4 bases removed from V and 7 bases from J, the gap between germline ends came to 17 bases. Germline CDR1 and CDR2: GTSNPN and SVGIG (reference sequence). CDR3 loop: CAWTVSGSGNIQYF. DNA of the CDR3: TGTGCCTGGACGGTCTCCGGCAGTGGGAACATTCAGTACTTC.

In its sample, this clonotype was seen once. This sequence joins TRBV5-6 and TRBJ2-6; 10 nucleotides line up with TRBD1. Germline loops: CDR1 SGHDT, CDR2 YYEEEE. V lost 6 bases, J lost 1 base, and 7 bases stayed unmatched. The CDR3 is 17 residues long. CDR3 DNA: TGTGCCAGCACGTATCGACAGGGGGCTTCTGGGGCCAACGTCCTGACTTTC. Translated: CASTYRQGASGANVLTF. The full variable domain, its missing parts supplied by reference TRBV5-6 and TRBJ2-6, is DAGVTQSPTHLIKTRGQQVTLRCSPKSGHDTVSWYQQALGQGPQFIFQYYEEEERQRGNFPDRFSGHQFPNYSSELNVNALLLGDSALYLCASTYRQGASGANVLTFGAGSRLTVL.

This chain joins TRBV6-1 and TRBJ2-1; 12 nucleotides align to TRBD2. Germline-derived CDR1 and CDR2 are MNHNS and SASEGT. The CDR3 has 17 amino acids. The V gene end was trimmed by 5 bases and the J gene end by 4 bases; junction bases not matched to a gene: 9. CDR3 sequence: CASSPWPSGGVYNEQFF. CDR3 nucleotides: TGTGCCAGCAGTCCTTGGCCTAGCGGGGGGGTATACAATGAGCAGTTCTTC.

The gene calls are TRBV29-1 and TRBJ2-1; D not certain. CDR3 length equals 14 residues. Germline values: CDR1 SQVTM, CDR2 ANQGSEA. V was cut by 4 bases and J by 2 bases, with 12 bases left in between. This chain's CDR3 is CSVVRPEAYNEQFF. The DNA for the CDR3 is TGCAGCGTTGTTAGGCCAGAAGCCTACAATGAGCAGTTCTTC.

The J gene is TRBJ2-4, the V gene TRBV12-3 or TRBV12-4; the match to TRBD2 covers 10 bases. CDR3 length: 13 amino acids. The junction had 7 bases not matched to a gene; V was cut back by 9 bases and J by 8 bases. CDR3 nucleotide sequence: TGTGCCAGTCAGAGCGGGGGGGCCGACATTCAGTACTTC. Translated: CASQSGGADIQYF.

CDR3 protein: CATSRDLPLVGETQYF. CDR3 DNA sequence: TGTGCCACCAGCAGAGATCTTCCCCTAGTCGGAGAGACCCAGTACTTC. The chain uses TRBV15 and TRBJ2-5; D gene ambiguous. V gave up 0 bases and J gave up 4 bases, with 15 bases separating them. The germline gives CDR1 LNHNV, CDR2 YYDKDF (reference sequence). CDR3 size: 16 residues. The complete variable domain, with remaining parts taken from reference TRBV15 and TRBJ2-5, reads DAMVIQNPRYQVTQFGKPVTLSCSQTLNHNVMYWYQQKSSQAPKLLFHYYDKDFNNEADTPDNFQSRRPNTSFCFLDIRSPGLGDTAMYLCATSRDLPLVGETQYFGPGTRLLVL.

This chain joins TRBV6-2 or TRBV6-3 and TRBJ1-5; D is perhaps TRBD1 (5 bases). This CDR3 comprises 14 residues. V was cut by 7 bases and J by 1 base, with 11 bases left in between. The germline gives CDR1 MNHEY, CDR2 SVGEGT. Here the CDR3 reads CASNNGGSNQPQHF. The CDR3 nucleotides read TGTGCCAGCAATAACGGGGGAAGCAATCAGCCCCAGCATTTT.

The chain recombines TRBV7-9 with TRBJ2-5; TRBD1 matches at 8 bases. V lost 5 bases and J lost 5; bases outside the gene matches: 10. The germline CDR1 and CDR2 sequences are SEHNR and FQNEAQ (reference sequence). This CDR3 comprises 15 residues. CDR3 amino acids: CASSPGTGPRETQYF. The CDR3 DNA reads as TGTGCCAGCAGCCCCGGGACAGGTCCCAGGGAGACCCAGTACTTC.

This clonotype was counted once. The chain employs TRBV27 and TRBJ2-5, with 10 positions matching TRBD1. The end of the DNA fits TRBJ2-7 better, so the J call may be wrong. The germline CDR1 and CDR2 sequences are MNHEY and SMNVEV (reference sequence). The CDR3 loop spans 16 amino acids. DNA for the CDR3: TGTGCCAGCAGTCTGACAGGGGGCCTTAGTCCCTACGAGCAGTACTTC. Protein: CASSLTGGLSPYEQYF.

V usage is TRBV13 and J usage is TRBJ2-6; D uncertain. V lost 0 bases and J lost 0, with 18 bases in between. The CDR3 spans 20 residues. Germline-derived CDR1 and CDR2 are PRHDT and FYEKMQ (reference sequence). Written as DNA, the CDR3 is TGTGCCAGCAGCTTAGGTTGGATAATGGGCAGTTACTCTGGGGCCAACGTCCTGACTTTC. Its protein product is CASSLGWIMGSYSGANVLTF.

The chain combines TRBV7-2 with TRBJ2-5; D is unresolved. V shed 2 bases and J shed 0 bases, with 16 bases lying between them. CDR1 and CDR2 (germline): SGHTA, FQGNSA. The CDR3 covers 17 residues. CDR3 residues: CASSLRALIEYQETQYF. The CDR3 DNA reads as TGTGCCAGCAGCTTAAGGGCCCTGATAGAGTACCAAGAGACCCAGTACTTC.

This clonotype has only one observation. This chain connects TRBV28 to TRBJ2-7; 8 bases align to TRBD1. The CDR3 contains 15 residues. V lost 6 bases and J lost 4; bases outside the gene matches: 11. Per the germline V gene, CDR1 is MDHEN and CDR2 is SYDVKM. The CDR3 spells CASRGTARGLYEQYF. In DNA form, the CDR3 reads TGTGCCAGCAGAGGGACAGCCAGGGGGCTATACGAGCAGTACTTC.

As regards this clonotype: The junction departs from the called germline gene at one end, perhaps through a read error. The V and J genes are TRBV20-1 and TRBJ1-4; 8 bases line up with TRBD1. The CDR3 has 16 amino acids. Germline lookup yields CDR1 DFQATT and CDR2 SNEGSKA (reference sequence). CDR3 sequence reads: CSARGFRQGANEKLFF. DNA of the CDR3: TGCAGTGCTAGAGGTTTTCGGCAGGGGGCTAATGAGAAACTGTTTTTT.

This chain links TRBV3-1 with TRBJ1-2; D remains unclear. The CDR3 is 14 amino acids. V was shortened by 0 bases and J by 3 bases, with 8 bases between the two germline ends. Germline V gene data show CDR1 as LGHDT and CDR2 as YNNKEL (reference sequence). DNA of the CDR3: TGTGCCAGCAGCCAAGATATGGCGGACTATGGCTACACCTTC. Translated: CASSQDMADYGYTF.

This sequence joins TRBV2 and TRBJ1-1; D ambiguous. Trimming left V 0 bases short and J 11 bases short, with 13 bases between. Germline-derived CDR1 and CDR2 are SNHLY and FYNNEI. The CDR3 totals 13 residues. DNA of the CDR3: TGTGCCAGCAGTGAAGCAGGTCTTCGCAGGGCTTTCTTT. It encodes CASSEAGLRRAFF.

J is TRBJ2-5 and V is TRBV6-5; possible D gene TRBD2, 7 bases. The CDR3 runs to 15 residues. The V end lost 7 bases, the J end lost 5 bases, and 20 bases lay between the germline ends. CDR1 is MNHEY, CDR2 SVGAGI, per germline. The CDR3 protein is CASTGGGGLLETQYF. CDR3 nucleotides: TGTGCCAGCACCGGAGGGGGGGGCCTCCTCGAGACCCAGTACTTC.

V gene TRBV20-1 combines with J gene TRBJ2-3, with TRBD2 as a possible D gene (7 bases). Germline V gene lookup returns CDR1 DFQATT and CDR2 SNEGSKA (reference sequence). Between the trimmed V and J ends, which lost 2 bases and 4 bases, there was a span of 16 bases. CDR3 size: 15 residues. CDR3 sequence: CSARWGGASADTQYF. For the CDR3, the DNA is TGCAGTGCTAGATGGGGGGGGGCCTCGGCAGATACGCAGTATTTT.